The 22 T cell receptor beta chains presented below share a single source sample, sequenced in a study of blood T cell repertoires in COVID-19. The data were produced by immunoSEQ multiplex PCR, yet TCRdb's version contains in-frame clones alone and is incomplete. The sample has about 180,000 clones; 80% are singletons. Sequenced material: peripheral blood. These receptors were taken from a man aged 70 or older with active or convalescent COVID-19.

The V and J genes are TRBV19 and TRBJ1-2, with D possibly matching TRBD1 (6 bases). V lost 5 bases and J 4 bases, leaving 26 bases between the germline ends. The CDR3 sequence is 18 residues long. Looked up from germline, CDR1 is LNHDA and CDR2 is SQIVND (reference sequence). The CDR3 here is CASSAHTLSQGSGYGYTF. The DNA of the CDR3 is TGTGCCAGTAGTGCTCATACCCTCTCTCAGGGGAGCGGCTATGGCTACACCTTC.

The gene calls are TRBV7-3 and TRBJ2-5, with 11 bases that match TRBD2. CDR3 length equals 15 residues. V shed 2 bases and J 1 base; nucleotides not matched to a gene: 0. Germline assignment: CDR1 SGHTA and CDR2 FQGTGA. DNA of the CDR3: TGTGCCAGCAGCTTAGGGACTAGCGGCCAAGAGACCCAGTACTTC. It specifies CASSLGTSGQETQYF.

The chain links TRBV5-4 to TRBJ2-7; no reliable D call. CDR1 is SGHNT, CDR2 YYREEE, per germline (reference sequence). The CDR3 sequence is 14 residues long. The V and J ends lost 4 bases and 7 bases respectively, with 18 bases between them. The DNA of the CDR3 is TGTGCCAGCAGCCTTACCTCCGCGCCCGGGGAGCAGTACTTC. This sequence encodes CASSLTSAPGEQYF.

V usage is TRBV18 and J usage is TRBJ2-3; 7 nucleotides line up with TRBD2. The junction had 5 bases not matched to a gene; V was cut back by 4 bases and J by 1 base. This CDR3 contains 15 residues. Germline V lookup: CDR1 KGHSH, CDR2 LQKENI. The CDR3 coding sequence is TGTGCCAGCTCACACCCTAGCGGACGCACAGATACGCAGTATTTT. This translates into CASSHPSGRTDTQYF.

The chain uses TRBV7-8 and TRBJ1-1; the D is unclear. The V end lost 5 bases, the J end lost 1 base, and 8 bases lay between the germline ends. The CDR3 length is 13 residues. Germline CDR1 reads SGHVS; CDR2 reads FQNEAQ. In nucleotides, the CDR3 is TGTGCCAGCAGCCAAAACAGGAACACTGAAGCTTTCTTT. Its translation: CASSQNRNTEAFF.

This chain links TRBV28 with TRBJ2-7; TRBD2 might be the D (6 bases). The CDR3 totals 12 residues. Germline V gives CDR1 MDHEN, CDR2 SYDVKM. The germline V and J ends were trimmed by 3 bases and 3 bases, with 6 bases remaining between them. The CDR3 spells CASSLGGYEQYF. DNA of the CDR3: TGTGCCAGCAGTTTGGGGGGCTACGAGCAGTACTTC.

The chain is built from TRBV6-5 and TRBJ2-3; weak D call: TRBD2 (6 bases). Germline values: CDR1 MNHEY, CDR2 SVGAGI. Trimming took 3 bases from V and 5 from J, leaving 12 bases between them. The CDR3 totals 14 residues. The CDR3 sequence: CASSYTPGRDTQYF. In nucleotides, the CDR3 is TGTGCCAGCAGTTATACCCCCGGGAGAGATACGCAGTATTTT.

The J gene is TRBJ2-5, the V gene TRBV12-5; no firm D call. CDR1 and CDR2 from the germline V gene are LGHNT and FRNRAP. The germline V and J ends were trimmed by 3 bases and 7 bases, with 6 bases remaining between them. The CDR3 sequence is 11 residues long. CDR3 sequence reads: CASGLPRTQYF. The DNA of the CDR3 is TGTGCTAGTGGTTTACCGCGGACCCAGTACTTC. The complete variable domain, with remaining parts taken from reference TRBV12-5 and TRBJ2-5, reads DARVTQTPRHKVTEMGQEVTMRCQPILGHNTVFWYRQTMMQGLELLAYFRNRAPLDDSGMPKDRFSAEMPDATLATLKIQPSEPRDSAVYFCASGLPRTQYFGPGTRLLVL.

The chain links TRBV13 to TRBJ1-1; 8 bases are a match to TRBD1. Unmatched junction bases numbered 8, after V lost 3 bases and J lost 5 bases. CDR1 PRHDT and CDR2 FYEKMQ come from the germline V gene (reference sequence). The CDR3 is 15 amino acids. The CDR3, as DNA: TGTGCCAGCAGCTTTCTTCCAGGGGGCGCGACTGAAGCTTTCTTT. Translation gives CASSFLPGGATEAFF.

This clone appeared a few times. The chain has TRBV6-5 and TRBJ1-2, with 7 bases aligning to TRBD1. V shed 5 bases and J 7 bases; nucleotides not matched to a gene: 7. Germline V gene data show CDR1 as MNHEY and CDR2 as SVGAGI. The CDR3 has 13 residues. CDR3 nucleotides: TGTGCCAGCAGTCGCGAGGCAGGGGGTGGCTACACCTTC. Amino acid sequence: CASSREAGGGYTF.

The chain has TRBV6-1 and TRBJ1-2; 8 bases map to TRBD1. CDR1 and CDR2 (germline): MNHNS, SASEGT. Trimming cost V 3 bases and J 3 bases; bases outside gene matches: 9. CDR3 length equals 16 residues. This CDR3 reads CASSEGGDRGHYGYTF. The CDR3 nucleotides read TGTGCCAGCAGTGAGGGGGGTGACAGGGGTCACTATGGCTACACCTTC.

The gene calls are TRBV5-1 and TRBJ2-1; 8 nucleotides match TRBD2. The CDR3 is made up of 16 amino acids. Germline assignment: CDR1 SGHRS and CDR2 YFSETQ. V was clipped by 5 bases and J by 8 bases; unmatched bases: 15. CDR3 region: CASRNLAGGRKDEQFF. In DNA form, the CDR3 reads TGCGCCAGCAGAAACCTAGCGGGTGGTCGGAAGGATGAGCAGTTCTTC.

CDR3 in DNA: TGCGCCAGCAGCTTGGCCCCTTCCTACAATGAGCAGTTCTTC. It yields the protein CASSLAPSYNEQFF. The rearrangement links TRBV5-1 to TRBJ2-1; the D is unclear. Germline CDR1 is SGHRS and CDR2 is YFSETQ. The CDR3 has 14 amino acids. Trimming removed 0 bases from V and 1 base from J, with 5 bases in between.

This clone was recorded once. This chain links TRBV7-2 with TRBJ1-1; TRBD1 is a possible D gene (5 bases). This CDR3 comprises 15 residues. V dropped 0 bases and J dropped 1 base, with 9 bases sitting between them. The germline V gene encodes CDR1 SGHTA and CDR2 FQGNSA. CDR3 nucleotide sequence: TGTGCCAGCAGCTTAGCGGGGGGGGAGAACACTGAAGCTTTCTTT. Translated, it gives CASSLAGGENTEAFF.

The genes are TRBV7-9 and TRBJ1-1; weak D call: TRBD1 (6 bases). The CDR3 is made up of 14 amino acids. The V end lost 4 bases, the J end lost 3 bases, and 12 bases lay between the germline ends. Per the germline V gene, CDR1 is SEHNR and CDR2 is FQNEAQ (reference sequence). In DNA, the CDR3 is TGTGCCAGCAGCTCACAGGGTTGGGACACTGAAGCTTTCTTT. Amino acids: CASSSQGWDTEAFF.

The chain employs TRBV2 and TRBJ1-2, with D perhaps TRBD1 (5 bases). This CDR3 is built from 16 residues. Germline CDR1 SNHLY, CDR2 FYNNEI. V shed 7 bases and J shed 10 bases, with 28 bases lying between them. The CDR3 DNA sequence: TGTGCCAGCACCGAGGAATATCGGGGACGGGGGGAGGCCTACACCTTC. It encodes CASTEEYRGRGEAYTF.

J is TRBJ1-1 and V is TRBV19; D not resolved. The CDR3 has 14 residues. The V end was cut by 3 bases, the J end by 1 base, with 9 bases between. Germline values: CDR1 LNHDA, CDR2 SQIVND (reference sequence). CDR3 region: CASSMRNRNTEAFF. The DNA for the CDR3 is TGTGCCAGTAGTATGAGGAACCGGAACACTGAAGCTTTCTTT.

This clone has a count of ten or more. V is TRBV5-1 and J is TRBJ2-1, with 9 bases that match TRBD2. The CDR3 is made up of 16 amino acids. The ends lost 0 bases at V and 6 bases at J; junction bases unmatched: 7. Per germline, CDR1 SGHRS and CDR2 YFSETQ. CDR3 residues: CASSLAGSGSLNEQFF. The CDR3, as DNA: TGCGCCAGCAGCTTGGCCGGTAGCGGGAGTCTCAATGAGCAGTTCTTC.

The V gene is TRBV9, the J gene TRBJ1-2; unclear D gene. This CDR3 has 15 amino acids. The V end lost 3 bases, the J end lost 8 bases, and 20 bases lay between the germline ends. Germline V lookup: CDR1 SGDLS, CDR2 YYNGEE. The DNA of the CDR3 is TGTGCCAGCAGCGCCGAGGGAGGCCTGGTGCAGGGCTACACCTTC. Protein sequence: CASSAEGGLVQGYTF.

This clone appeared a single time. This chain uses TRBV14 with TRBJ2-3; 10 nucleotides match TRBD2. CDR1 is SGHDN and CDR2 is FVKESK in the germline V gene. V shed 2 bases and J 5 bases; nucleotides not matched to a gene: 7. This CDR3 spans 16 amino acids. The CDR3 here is CASSQIQRGGRDTQYF. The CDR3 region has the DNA TGTGCCAGCAGCCAAATCCAGCGGGGGGGCCGAGATACGCAGTATTTT.

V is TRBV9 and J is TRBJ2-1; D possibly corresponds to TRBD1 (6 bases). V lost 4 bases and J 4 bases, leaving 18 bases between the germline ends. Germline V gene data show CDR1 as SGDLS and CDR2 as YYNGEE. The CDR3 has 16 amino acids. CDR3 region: CASSPRQAGNYNEQFF. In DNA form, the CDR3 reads TGTGCCAGCAGCCCCCGACAGGCCGGTAATTACAATGAGCAGTTCTTC.

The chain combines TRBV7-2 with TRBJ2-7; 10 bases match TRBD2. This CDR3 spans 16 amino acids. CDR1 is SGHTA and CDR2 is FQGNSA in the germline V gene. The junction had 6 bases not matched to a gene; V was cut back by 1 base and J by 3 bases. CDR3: CASSLGASGRFYEQYF. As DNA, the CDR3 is TGTGCCAGCAGCTTAGGAGCTAGCGGGAGATTCTACGAGCAGTACTTC.